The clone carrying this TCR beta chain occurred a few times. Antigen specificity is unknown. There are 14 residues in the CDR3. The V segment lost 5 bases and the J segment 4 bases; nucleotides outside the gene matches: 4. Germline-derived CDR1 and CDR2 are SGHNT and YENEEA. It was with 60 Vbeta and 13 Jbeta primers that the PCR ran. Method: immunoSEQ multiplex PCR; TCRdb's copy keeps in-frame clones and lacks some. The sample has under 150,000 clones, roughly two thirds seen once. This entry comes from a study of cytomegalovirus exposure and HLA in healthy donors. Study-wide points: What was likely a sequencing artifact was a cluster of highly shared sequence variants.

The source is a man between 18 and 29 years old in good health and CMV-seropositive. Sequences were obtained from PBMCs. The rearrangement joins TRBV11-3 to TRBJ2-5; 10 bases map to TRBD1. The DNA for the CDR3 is TGTGCCAGCAGCACCCGGGACAGGGGAGAGACCCAGTACTTC. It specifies CASSTRDRGETQYF.